These 2 T cell receptor beta chains came from one sample sequenced in a study of shared clonotypes between healthy human individuals. CD8 cells classed as naive were CD45RO-negative and positively selected for CCR7, excluding terminally differentiated effector memory CD45RA+ cells. The table came from immunoSEQ multiplex PCR; TCRdb's copy has only in-frame clones and leaves some out. In the table there are hundreds of thousands of clones, 95% of which are singletons. Sequenced input: naive CD8+ T cells sorted from blood. The receptors shown here come from a woman between 25 and 40 years old in good health.

The V call is TRBV2, the J call TRBJ2-7; no firm D call. The V and J ends lost 6 bases and 2 bases respectively, with 17 bases between them. The CDR3 has 15 residues. The germline CDR1 and CDR2 sequences are SNHLY and FYNNEI. CDR3 sequence (DNA): TGTGCCAGCAGACCCACGAATGCCCTGCCCTACGAGCAGTACTTC. It yields the protein CASRPTNALPYEQYF.

The chain is built from TRBV19 and TRBJ1-5; D gene ambiguous. CDR3 length: 12 amino acids. Per germline, CDR1 LNHDA and CDR2 SQIVND (reference sequence). V was pared by 8 bases and J by 4 bases, with 9 bases between. The CDR3 DNA sequence: TGTGCCAGTGCTATAGCGAATCAGCCCCAGCATTTT. It is translated as CASAIANQPQHF.